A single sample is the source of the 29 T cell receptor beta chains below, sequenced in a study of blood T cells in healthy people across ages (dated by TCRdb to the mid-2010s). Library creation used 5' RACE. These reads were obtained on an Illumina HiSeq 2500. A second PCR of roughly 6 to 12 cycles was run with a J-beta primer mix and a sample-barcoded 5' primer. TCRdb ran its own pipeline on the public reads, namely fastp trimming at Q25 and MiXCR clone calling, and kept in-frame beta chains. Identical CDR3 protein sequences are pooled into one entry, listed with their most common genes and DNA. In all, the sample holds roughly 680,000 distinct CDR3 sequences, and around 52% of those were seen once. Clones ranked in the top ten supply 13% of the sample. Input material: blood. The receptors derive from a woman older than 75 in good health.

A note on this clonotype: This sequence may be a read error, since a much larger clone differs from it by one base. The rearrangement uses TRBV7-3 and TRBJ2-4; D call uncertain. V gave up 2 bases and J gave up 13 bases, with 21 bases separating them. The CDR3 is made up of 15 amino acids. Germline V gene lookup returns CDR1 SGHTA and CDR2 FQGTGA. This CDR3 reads CASSLELGSSYEQYF. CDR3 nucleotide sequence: TGTGCCAGCAGCTTAGAGTTAGGGTCGAGCTATGAGCAGTACTTC.

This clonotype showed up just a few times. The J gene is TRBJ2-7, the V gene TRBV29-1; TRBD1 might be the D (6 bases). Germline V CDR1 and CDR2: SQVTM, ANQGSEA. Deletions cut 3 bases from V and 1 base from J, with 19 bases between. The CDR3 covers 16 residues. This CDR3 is CSVDNPARDKSYEQYF. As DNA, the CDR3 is TGCAGCGTTGATAACCCTGCCCGGGACAAGTCCTACGAGCAGTACTTC.

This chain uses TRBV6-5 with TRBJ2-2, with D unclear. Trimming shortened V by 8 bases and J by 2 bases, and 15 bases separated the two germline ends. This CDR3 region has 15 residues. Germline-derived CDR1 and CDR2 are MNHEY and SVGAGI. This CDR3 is CASRPETFNTGELFF. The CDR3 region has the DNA TGTGCCAGCCGCCCCGAGACTTTTAACACCGGGGAGCTGTTTTTT.

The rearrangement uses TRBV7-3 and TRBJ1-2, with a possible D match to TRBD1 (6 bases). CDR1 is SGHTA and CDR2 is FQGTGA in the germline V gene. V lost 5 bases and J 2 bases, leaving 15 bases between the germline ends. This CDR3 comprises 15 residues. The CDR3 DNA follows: TGTGCCAGCAGCCAAACGGGGGGCGCAAACTATGGCTACACCTTC. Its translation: CASSQTGGANYGYTF.

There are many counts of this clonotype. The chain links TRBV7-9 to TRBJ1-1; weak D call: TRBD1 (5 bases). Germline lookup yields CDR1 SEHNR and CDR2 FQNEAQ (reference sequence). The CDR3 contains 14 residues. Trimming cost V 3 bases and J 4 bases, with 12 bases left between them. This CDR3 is CASSLGTVSTEAFF. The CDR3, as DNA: TGTGCCAGCAGCTTGGGGACGGTTAGCACTGAAGCTTTCTTT.

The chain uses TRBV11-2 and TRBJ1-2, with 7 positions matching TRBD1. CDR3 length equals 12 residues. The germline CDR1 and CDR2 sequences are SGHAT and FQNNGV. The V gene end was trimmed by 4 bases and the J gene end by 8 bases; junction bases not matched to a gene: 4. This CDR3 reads CASSSRTGGYTF. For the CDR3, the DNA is TGTGCCAGCAGCTCTCGGACAGGAGGCTACACCTTC. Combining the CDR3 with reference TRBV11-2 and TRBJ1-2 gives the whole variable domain EAGVAQSPRYKIIEKRQSVAFWCNPISGHATLYWYQQILGQGPKLLIQFQNNGVVDDSQLPKDRFSAERLKGVDSTLKIQPAKLEDSAVYLCASSSRTGGYTFGSGTRLTVV.

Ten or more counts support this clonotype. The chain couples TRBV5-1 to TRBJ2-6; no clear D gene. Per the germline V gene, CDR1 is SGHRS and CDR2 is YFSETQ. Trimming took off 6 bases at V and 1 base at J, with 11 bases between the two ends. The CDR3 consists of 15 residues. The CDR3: CASNPPGSGANVLTF. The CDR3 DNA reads TGCGCCAGCAATCCGCCCGGATCTGGGGCCAACGTCCTGACTTTC.

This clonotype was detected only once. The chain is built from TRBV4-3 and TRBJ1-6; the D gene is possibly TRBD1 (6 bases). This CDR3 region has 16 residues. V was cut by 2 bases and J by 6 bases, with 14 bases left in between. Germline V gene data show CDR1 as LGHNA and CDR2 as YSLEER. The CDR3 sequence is CASSQTGNRANSPLHF. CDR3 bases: TGCGCCAGCAGCCAAACAGGGAACAGGGCTAATTCACCCCTCCACTTT.

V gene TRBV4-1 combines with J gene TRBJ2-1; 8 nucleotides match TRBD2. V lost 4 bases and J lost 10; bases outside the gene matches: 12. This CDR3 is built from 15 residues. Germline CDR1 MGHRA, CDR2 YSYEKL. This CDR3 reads CASSPFYGRAKEQFF. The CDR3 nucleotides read TGCGCCAGCAGCCCGTTTTACGGGAGGGCCAAGGAGCAGTTCTTC.

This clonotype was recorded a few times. This CDR3 reads CASSQGGLKTQYF. For the CDR3, the DNA is TGTGCCAGCAGCCAAGGGGGCTTGAAGACCCAGTACTTC. The chain couples TRBV4-2 to TRBJ2-5, with a possible D match to TRBD1 (5 bases). Trimming removed 1 base at V and 6 bases at J, with 9 bases between. The CDR3 spans 13 residues. The germline gives CDR1 LGHNA, CDR2 YNFKEQ.

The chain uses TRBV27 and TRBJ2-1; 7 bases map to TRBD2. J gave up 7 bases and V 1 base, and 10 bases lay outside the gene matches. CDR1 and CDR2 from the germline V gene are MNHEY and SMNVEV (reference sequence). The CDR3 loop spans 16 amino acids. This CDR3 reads CASSLYAGEGWNEQFF. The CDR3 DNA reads TGTGCCAGCAGTTTATATGCGGGGGAGGGTTGGAATGAGCAGTTCTTC.

CDR3 DNA: TGTGCCAGTATTCAAGCTGGGGCCAACGTCCTGACTTTC. It codes for CASIQAGANVLTF. This rearrangement joins TRBV19 to TRBJ2-6; D gene ambiguous. V was pared by 7 bases and J by 2 bases, with 6 bases between. The CDR3 length is 13 residues. Germline V gene sequence: CDR1 LNHDA, CDR2 SQIVND (reference sequence).

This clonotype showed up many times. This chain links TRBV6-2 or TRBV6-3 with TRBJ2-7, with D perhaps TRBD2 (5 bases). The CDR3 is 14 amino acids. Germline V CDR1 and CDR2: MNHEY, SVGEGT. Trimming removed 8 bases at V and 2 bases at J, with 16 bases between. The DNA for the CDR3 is TGTGCCAGCCGTCCCCCGGGATTACCCTACGAGCAGTACTTC. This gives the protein CASRPPGLPYEQYF.

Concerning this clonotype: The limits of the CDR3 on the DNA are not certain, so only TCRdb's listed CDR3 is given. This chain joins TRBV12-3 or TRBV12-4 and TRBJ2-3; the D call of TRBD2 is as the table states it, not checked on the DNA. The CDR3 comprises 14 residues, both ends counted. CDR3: CASRVAGGADTRYF.

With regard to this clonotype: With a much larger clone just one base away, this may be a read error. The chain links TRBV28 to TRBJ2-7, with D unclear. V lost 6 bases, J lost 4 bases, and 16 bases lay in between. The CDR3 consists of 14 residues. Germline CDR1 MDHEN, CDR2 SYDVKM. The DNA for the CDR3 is TGTGCCAGCAGCCGTGGGCCCGGCTCATACGAGCAGTACTTC. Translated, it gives CASSRGPGSYEQYF.

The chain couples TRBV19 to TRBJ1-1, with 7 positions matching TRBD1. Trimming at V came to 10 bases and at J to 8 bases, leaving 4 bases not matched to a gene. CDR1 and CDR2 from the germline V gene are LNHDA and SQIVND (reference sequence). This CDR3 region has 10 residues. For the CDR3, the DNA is TGTGCCACCAGGGGGGGGGAAGCTTTCTTT. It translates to CATRGGEAFF. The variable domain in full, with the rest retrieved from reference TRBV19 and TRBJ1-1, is DGGITQSPKYLFRKEGQNVTLSCEQNLNHDAMYWYRQDPGQGLRLIYYSQIVNDFQKGDIAEGYSVSREKKESFPLTVTSAQKNPTAFYLCATRGGEAFFGQGTRLTVV.

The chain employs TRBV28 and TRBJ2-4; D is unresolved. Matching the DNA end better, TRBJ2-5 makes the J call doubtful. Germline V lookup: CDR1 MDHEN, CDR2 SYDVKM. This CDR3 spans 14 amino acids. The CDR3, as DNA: TGTGCCAGCAGTTTATTCCTGACCCAAGAGACCCAGTACTTC. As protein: CASSLFLTQETQYF.

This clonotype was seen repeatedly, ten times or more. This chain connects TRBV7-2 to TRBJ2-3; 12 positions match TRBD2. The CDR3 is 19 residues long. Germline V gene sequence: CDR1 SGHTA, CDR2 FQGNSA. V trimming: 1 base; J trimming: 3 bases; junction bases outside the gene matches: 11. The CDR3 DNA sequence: TGTGCCAGCAGCTTAGAGGTTTTATTTGGGACTAGCGGGACAGATACGCAGTATTTT. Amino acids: CASSLEVLFGTSGTDTQYF.

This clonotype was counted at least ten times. The CDR3 DNA reads TGCAGTGCCCCCAAGGGGGGACTAGCCTCCAGGGAGCAGTTCTTC. It is translated as CSAPKGGLASREQFF. The chain joins TRBV20-1 to TRBJ2-1; 9 bases line up with TRBD2. The CDR3 is 15 amino acids. Germline CDR1 DFQATT, CDR2 SNEGSKA (reference sequence). With 6 bases clipped from V and 10 bases from J, the junction kept 16 bases outside the gene matches.

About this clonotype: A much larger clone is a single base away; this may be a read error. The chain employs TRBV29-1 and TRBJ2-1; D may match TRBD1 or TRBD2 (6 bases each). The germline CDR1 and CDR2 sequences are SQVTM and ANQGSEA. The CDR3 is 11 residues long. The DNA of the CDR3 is TGCTGCGTTGAGAGGGGGGCCCAGCAGTTCTTC. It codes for CCVERGAQQFF.

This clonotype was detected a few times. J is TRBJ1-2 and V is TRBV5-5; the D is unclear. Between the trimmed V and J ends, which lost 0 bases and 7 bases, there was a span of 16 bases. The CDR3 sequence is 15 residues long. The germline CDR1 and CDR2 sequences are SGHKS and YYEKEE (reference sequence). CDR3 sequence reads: CASSLVTEGRGGYTF. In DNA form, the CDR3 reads TGTGCCAGCAGCTTGGTTACAGAGGGCAGAGGTGGCTACACCTTC.

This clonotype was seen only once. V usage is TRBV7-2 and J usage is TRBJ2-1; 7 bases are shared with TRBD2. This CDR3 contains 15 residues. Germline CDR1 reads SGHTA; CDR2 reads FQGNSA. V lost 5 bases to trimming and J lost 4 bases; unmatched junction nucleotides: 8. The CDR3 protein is CASSRTGTKYNEQFF. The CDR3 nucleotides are TGTGCCAGCAGCCGGACCGGGACTAAATACAATGAGCAGTTCTTC. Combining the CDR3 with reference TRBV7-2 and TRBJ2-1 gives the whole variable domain GAGVSQSPSNKVTEKGKDVELRCDPISGHTALYWYRQSLGQGLEFLIYFQGNSAPDKSGLPSDRFSAERTGGSVSTLTIQRTQQEDSAVYLCASSRTGTKYNEQFFGPGTRLTVL.

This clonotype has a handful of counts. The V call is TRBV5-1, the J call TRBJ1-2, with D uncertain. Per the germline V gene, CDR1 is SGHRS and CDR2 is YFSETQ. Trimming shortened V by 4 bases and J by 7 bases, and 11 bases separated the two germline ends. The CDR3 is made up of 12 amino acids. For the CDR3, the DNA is TGCGCCAGCAGCCGTGACATCTGTGGCTACACCTTC. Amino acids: CASSRDICGYTF. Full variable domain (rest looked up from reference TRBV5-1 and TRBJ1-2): KAGVTQTPRYLIKTRGQQVTLSCSPISGHRSVSWYQQTPGQGLQFLFEYFSETQRNKGNFPGRFSGRQFSNSRSEMNVSTLELGDSALYLCASSRDICGYTFGSGTRLTVV.

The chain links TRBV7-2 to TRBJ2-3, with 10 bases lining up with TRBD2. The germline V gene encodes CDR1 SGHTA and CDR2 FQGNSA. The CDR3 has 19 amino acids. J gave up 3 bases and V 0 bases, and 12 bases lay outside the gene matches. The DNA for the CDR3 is TGTGCCAGCAGCTTAGCCCTTTCAAGAGCGGGGGGGTCAACAGATACGCAGTATTTT. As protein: CASSLALSRAGGSTDTQYF.

The CDR3 loop reads CSASPGGGATYEQYF. CDR3 nucleotides: TGCAGTGCTAGTCCTGGCGGCGGGGCGACCTACGAGCAGTACTTC. The chain employs TRBV20-1 and TRBJ2-7, with D possibly being TRBD2 (6 bases). CDR3 length equals 15 residues. The germline CDR1 and CDR2 sequences are DFQATT and SNEGSKA (reference sequence). Trimming pared 3 bases from V and 2 bases from J, leaving 17 bases between.

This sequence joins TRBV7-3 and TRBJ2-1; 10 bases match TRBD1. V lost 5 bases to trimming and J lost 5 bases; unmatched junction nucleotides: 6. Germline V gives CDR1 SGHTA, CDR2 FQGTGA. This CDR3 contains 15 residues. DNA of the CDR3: TGTGCCAGCAGCACATTCGGACAGGGGGACAATGAGCAGTTCTTC. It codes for CASSTFGQGDNEQFF.

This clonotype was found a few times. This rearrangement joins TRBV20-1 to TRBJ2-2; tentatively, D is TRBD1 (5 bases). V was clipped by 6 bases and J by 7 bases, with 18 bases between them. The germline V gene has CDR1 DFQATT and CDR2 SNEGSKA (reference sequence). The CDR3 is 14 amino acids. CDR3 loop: CSALGQTVGGELFF. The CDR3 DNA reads TGCAGTGCCTTGGGGCAAACTGTGGGCGGGGAGCTGTTTTTT.

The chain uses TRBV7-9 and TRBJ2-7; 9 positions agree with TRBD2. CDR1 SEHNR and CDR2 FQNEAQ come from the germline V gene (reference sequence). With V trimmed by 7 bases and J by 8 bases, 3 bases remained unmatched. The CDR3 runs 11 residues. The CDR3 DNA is TGTGCCAGCACCGCGGGGGGGAAGCAGTACTTC. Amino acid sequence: CASTAGGKQYF.

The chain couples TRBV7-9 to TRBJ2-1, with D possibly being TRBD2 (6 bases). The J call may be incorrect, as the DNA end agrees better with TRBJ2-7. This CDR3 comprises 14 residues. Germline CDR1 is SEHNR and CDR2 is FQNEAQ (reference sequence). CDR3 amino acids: CADWAPGEYNEQYF. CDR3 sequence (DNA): TGTGCCGACTGGGCCCCGGGGGAGTACAATGAGCAGTACTTC.